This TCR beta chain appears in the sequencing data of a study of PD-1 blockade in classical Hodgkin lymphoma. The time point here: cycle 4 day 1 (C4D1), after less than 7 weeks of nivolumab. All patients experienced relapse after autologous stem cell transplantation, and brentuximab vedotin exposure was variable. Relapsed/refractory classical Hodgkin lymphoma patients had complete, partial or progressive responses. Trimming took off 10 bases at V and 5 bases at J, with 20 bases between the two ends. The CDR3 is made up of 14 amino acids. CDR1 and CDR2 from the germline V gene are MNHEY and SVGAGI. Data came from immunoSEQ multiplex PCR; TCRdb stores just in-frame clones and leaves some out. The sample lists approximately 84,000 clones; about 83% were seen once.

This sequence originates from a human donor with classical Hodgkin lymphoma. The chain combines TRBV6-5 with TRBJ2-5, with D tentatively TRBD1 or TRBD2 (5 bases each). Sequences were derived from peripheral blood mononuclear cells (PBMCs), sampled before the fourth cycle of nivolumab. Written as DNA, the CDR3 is TGTGCCACCCAGAGGGGCGCAATGGGGGAGACCCAGTACTTC. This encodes CATQRGAMGETQYF.